The sequence of this TCR beta chain was determined in a study of blood T cell repertoires in COVID-19. The V gene lost 6 bases and the J gene lost 1 base, with 9 bases spanning the gap. The CDR3 has 13 residues. CDR1 and CDR2 (germline): WSHSY, SAAADI. Libraries were prepared by immunoSEQ multiplex PCR; TCRdb keeps only in-frame clonotypes and omits some of them. The sample shows about 260,000 clones, roughly 87% of them seen only once. Sequences were obtained from peripheral blood. The sequence was obtained from a human donor in a cohort sampled during active COVID-19. The chain joins TRBV10-2 to TRBJ1-2; no clear D gene. The CDR3 loop reads CASSIRLNYGYTF. In DNA, the CDR3 is TGCGCCAGCAGCATCAGACTTAACTATGGCTACACCTTC.